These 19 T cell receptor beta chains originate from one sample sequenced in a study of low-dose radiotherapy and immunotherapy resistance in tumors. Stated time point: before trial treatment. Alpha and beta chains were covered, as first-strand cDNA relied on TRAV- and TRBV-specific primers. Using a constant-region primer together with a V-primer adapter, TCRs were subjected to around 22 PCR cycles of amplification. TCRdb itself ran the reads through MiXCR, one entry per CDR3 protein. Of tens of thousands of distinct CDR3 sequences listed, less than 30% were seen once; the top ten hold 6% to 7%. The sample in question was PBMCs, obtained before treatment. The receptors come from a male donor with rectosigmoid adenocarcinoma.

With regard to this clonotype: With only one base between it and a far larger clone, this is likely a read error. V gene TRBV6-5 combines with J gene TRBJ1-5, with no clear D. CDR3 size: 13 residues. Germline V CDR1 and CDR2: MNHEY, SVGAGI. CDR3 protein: CASKGAEGQPRHF. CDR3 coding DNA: TGTGCCAGCAAAGGAGCGGAAGGGCAGCCCCGGCATTTT.

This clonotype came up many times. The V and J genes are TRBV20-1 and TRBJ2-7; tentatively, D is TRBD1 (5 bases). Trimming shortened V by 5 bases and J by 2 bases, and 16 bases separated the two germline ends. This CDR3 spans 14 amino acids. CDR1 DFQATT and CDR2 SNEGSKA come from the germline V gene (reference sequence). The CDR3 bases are TGCAGTGCTGCCCCCTGGCAGGGAACCTACGAGCAGTACTTC. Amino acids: CSAAPWQGTYEQYF.

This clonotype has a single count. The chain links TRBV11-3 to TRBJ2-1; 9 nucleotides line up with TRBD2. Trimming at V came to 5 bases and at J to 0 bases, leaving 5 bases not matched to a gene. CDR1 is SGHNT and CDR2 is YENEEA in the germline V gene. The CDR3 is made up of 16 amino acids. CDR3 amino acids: CASSPGLAASYNEQFF. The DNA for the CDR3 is TGTGCCAGCAGCCCGGGACTAGCCGCCTCCTACAATGAGCAGTTCTTC. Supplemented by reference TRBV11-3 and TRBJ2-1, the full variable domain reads EAGVVQSPRYKIIEKKQPVAFWCNPISGHNTLYWYLQNLGQGPELLIRYENEEAVDDSQLPKDRFSAERLKGVDSTLKIQPAELGDSAVYLCASSPGLAASYNEQFFGPGTRLTVL.

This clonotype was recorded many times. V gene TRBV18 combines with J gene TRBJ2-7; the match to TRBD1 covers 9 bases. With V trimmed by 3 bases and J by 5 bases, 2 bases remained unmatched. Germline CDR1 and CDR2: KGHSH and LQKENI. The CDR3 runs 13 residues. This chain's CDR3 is CASSPGQGNEQYF. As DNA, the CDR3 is TGTGCCAGCTCACCGGGACAGGGTAACGAGCAGTACTTC. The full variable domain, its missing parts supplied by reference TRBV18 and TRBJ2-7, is NAGVMQNPRHLVRRRGQEARLRCSPMKGHSHVYWYRQLPEEGLKFMVYLQKENIIDESGMPKERFSAEFPKEGPSILRIQQVVRGDSAAYFCASSPGQGNEQYFGPGTRLTVT.

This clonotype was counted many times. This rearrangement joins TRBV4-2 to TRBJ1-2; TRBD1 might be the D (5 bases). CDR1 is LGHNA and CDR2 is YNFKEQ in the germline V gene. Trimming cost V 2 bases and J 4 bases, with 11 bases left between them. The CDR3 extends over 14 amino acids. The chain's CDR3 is CASSQRLDSYGYTF. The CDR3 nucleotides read TGTGCCAGCAGCCAACGGCTAGACAGCTATGGCTACACCTTC.

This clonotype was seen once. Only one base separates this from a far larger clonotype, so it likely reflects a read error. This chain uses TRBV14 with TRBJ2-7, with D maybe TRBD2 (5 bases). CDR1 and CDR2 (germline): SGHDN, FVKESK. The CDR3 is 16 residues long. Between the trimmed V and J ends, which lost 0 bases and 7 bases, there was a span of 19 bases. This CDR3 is CASSQDFGSDYNEQYF. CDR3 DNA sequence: TGTGCCAGCAGCCAAGATTTTGGCTCTGACTACAATGAGCAGTACTTC.

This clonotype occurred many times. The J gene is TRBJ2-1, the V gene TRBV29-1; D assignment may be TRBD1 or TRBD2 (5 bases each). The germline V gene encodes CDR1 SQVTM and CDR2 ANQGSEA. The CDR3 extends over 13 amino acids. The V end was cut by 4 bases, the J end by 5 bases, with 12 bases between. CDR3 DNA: TGCAGCGTTGTTCGGGACGGAAACAATGAGCAGTTCTTC. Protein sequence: CSVVRDGNNEQFF.

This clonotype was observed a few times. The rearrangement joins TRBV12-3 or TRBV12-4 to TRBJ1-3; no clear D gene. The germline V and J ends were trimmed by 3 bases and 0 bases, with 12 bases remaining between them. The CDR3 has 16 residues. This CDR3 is CASSFRPGSSGNTIYF. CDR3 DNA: TGTGCCAGCAGTTTTCGTCCGGGGAGCTCTGGAAACACCATATATTTT.

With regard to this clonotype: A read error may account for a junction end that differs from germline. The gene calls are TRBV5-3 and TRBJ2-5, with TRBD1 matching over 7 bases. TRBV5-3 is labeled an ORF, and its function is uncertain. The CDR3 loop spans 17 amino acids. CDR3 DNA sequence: TGTGCCAGCAGCTTGGCCGGTACAGGGGCGGTTTCAAAGACCCAGTACTTC. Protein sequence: CASSLAGTGAVSKTQYF.

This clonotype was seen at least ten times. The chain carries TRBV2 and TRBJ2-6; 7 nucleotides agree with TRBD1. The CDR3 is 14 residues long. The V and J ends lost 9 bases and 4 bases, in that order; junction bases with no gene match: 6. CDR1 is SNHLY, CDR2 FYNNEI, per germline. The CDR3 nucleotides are TGTGCCAGACAGGGACAGCCAGGGGCCAACGTCCTGACTTTC. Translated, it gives CARQGQPGANVLTF. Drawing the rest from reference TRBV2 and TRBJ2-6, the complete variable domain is EPEVTQTPSHQVTQMGQEVILRCVPISNHLYFYWYRQILGQKVEFLVSFYNNEISEKSEIFDDQFSVERPDGSNFTLKIRSTKLEDSAMYFCARQGQPGANVLTFGAGSRLTVL.

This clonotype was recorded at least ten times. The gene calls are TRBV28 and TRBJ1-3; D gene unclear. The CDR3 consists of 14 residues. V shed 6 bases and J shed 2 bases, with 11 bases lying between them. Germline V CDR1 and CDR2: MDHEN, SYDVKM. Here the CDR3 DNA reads TGTGCCAGCAGCTCTGCCGGTACTGGAAACACCATATATTTT. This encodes CASSSAGTGNTIYF.

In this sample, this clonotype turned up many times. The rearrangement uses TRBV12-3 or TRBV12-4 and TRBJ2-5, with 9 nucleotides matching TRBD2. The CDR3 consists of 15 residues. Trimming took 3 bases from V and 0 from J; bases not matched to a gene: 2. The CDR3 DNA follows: TGTGCCAGCAGTTTGAAGCGGGGGGACCAAGAGACCCAGTACTTC. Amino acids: CASSLKRGDQETQYF.

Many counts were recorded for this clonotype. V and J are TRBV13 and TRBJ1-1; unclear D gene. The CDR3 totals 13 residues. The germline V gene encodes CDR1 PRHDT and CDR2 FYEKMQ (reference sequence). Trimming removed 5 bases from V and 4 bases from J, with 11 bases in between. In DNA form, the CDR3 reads TGTGCCAGCAGCCTGGACCTGGGCACTGAAGCTTTCTTT. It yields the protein CASSLDLGTEAFF. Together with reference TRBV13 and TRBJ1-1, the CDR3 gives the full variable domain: AAGVIQSPRHLIKEKRETATLKCYPIPRHDTVYWYQQGPGQDPQFLISFYEKMQSDKGSIPDRFSAQQFSDYHSELNMSSLELGDSALYFCASSLDLGTEAFFGQGTRLTVV.

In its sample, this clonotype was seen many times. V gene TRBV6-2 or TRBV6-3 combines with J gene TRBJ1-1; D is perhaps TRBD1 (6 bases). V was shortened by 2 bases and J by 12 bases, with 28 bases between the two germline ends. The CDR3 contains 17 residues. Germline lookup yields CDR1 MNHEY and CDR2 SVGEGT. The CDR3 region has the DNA TGTGCCAGCAGTTACGGGCGGGGGCGCGGACCCAGCCCCCACACTTTCTTT. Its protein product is CASSYGRGRGPSPHTFF.

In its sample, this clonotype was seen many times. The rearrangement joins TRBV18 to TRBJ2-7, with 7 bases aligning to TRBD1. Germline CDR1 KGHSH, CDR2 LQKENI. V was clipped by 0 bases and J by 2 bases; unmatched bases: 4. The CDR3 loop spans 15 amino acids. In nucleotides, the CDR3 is TGTGCCAGCTCACCACCGGAGACAGGGCCCTACGAGCAGTACTTC. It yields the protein CASSPPETGPYEQYF.

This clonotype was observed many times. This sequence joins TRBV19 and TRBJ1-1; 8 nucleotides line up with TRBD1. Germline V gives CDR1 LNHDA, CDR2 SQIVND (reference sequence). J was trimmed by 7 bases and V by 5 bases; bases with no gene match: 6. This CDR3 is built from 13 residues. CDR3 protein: CASSLGTGDEAFF. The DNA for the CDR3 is TGTGCCAGTAGTCTAGGGACAGGTGATGAAGCTTTCTTT. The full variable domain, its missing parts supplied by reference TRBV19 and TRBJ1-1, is DGGITQSPKYLFRKEGQNVTLSCEQNLNHDAMYWYRQDPGQGLRLIYYSQIVNDFQKGDIAEGYSVSREKKESFPLTVTSAQKNPTAFYLCASSLGTGDEAFFGQGTRLTVV.

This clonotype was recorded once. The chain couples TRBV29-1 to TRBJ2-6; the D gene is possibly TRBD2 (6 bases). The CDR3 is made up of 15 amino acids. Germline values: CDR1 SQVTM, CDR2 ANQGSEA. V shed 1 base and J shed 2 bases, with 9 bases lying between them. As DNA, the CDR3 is TGCAGCGTTGAAGGTTCGGGGGCTGGGGCCAACGTCCTGACTTTC. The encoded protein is CSVEGSGAGANVLTF.

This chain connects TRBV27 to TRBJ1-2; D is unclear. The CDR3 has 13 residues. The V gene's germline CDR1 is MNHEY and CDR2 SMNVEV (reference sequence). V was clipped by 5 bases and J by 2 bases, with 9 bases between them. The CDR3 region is CASSPIGNYGYTF. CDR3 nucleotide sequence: TGTGCCAGCAGTCCGATCGGGAACTATGGCTACACCTTC.

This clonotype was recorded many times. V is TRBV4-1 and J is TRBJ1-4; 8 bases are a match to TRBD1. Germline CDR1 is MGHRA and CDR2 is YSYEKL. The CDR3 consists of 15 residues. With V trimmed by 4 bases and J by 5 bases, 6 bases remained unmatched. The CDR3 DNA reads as TGCGCCAGCAGCCCCTTACAGGGGGTAAATGAAAAACTGTTTTTT. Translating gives CASSPLQGVNEKLFF.